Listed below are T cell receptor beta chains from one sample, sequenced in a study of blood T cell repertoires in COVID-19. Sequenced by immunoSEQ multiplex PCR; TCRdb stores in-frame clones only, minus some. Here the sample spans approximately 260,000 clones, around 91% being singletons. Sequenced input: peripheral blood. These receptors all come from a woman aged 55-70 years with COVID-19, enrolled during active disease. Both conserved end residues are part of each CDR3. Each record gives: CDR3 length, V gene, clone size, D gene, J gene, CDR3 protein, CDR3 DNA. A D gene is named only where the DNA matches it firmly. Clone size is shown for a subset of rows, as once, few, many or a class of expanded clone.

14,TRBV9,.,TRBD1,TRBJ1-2,CASSNGQGAYGYTF,TGTGCCAGCAGCAACGGACAGGGGGCCTATGGCTACACCTTC
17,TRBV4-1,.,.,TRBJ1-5,CASSSQEIRSGGQPQHF,TGCGCCAGCAGCAGCCAAGAAATCCGAAGCGGAGGTCAGCCCCAGCATTTT
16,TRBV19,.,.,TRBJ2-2,CASSIDSRGNTGELFF,TGTGCCAGTAGTATAGATAGCAGGGGAAACACCGGGGAGCTGTTTTTT
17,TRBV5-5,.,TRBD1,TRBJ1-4,CASSFPGQGLLDEKLFF,TGTGCCAGCAGCTTTCCAGGACAGGGGTTATTGGATGAAAAACTGTTTTTT
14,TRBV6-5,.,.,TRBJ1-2,CASSYDRDNYGYTF,TGTGCCAGCAGTTACGACCGGGATAACTATGGCTACACCTTC
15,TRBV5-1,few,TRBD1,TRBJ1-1,CASSLGGTGGTEAFF,TGCGCCAGCAGCTTGGGCGGGACAGGGGGCACTGAAGCTTTCTTT
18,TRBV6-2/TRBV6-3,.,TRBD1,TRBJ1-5,CASSYLLRQGASNQPQHF,TGTGCCAGCAGTTACCTTCTGAGACAGGGAGCCAGCAATCAGCCCCAGCATTTT
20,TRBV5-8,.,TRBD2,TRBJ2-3,CASSLMGSSGGGASTDTQYF,TGTGCCAGCAGCTTGATGGGCTCTAGCGGGGGAGGAGCTAGCACAGATACGCAGTATTTT
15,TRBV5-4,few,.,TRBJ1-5,CASSLTGEGNQPQHF,TGTGCCAGCAGCCTGACCGGGGAGGGCAATCAGCCCCAGCATTTT
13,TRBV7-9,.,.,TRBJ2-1,CASSPPNYNEQFF,TGTGCCAGCAGCCCTCCTAATTACAATGAGCAGTTCTTC
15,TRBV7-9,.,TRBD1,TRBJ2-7,CASSLDPLDRGWLDF,TGTGCCAGCAGCTTAGATCCCCTTGACAGGGGGTGGTTGGACTTC
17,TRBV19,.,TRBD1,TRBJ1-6,CASTSTGGFSYNSPLHF,TGTGCCAGTACCTCGACAGGGGGCTTCTCCTATAATTCACCCCTCCACTTT
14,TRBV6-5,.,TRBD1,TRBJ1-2,CASSQKGTGYGYTF,TGTGCCAGCAGCCAAAAGGGGACAGGGTATGGCTACACCTTC
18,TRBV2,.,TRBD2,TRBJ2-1,CASSEVAGGPSPYNEQFF,TGTGCCAGCAGTGAGGTAGCGGGGGGTCCTAGTCCCTACAATGAGCAGTTCTTC
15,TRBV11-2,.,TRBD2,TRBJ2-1,CASSPRGTSENEQFF,TGTGCCAGCAGCCCTAGGGGGACTAGCGAGAATGAGCAGTTCTTC
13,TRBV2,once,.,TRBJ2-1,CASRGSRENEQFF,TGTGCCAGCCGGGGGTCGCGCGAAAATGAGCAGTTCTTC
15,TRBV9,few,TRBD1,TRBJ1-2,CASSVGTGPNYGYTF,TGTGCCAGCAGCGTAGGGACAGGGCCTAACTATGGCTACACCTTC
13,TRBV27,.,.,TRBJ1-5,CASSSSRDQPQHF,TGTGCCAGCAGTAGCTCCCGAGATCAGCCCCAGCATTTT
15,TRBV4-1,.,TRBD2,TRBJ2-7,CASTGLAGGSYEQYF,TGCGCCAGCACCGGACTAGCGGGGGGTTCCTACGAGCAGTACTTC
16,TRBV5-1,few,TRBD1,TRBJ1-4,CASSYESGGIDEKLFF,TGCGCCAGCAGTTATGAATCAGGGGGCATCGATGAAAAACTGTTTTTT
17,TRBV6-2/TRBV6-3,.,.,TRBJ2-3,CASSYHRSAGPTDTQYF,TGTGCCAGCAGTTACCACCGATCAGCGGGCCCCACAGATACGCAGTATTTT
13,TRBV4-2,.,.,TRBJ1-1,CASSQPDSTEAFF,TGTGCCAGCAGCCAACCTGATAGCACTGAAGCTTTCTTT
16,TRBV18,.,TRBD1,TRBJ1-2,CASSPETGRSNYGYTF,TGTGCCAGCTCCCCCGAGACAGGGAGGTCTAACTATGGCTACACCTTC
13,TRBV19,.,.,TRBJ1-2,CASNPDSNYGYTF,TGTGCCAGTAACCCGGACAGTAACTATGGCTACACCTTC
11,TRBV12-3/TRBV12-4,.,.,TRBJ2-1,CASIPYNEQFF,TGTGCCAGCATCCCTTACAATGAGCAGTTCTTC
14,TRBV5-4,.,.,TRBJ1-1,CASSLGHMNTEAFF,TGTGCCAGCAGCTTGGGACACATGAACACTGAAGCTTTCTTT
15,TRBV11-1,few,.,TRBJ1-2,CASSPVGGAHYGYTF,TGTGCCAGCAGCCCAGTTGGGGGCGCTCACTATGGCTACACCTTC